This entry lists 14 T cell receptor beta chains sequenced from one sample in a study of PD-1 and CTLA-4 blockade in melanoma. Using immunoSEQ multiplex PCR, the repertoire was profiled, and TCRdb retains in-frame clones only, with some absent. The sample holds 15,000 to 20,000 clones, less than 85% seen once. The specimen comprised CD8+ T cells from peripheral blood, sampled from a patient given anti-PD-1 treatment. The receptor source for this set is a human donor with melanoma.

This chain uses TRBV3-1 (or the pseudogene TRBV3-2) with TRBJ2-1; D is perhaps TRBD1 (6 bases). Germline V gene sequence: CDR1 LGHDT, CDR2 YNNKEL (reference sequence). Deletions cut 3 bases from V and 2 bases from J, with 8 bases between. The CDR3 is 14 amino acids. The chain's CDR3 is CASSQRDTYNEQFF. CDR3 nucleotides: TGTGCCAGCAGCCAGAGGGACACCTACAATGAGCAGTTCTTC.

The CDR3: CASSLALGGYSNQPQHF. CDR3 nucleotides: TGTGCCAGCAGCTTAGCGCTAGGGGGCTATAGCAATCAGCCCCAGCATTTT. The V and J genes are TRBV7-2 and TRBJ1-5, with 7 bases identical to TRBD1. Germline trimming cut 0 bases from V and 0 bases from J; bases unmatched to any gene: 5. Germline V gene lookup returns CDR1 SGHTA and CDR2 FQGNSA. This CDR3 contains 17 residues.

This chain links TRBV6-6 with TRBJ2-5, with TRBD2 matching 8 bases. Unmatched junction bases numbered 9, after V lost 5 bases and J lost 4 bases. The CDR3 covers 15 residues. The germline gives CDR1 MNHNY, CDR2 SVGAGI (reference sequence). The CDR3 sequence is CASSRTSGEGETQYF. The CDR3 coding sequence is TGTGCCAGCAGTCGTACTAGCGGCGAGGGAGAGACCCAGTACTTC.

The rearrangement joins TRBV9 to TRBJ2-2; D remains unclear. This CDR3 comprises 15 residues. Germline CDR1 reads SGDLS; CDR2 reads YYNGEE. Trimming removed 0 bases from V and 8 bases from J, with 14 bases in between. The CDR3 spells CASSVAPGPVGELFF. The CDR3 bases are TGTGCCAGCAGCGTAGCTCCTGGACCGGTGGGGGAGCTGTTTTTT.

The table lists this clone with a count of one. The chain joins TRBV14 to TRBJ1-3, with D unclear. The germline gives CDR1 SGHDN, CDR2 FVKESK. This CDR3 is 16 amino acids long. The ends were cut back, 1 base at V and 4 bases at J, with 14 bases in the middle. CDR3 coding DNA: TGTGCCAGCAGCCAAGTGAAGCCCTTCACAGGAAACACCATATATTTT. It codes for CASSQVKPFTGNTIYF.

The chain carries TRBV2 and TRBJ1-5; a weak D match, TRBD1 (5 bases). The V gene lost 4 bases and the J gene lost 5 bases, with 9 bases spanning the gap. This CDR3 has 13 amino acids. Germline assignment: CDR1 SNHLY and CDR2 FYNNEI. The CDR3 region is CASSASGYQPQHF. The CDR3, as DNA: TGTGCCAGCAGTGCCTCAGGGTATCAGCCCCAGCATTTT.

The gene calls are TRBV5-6 and TRBJ2-7; D call uncertain. The CDR3 is 12 residues long. The germline CDR1 and CDR2 sequences are SGHDT and YYEEEE. The V end lost 0 bases, the J end lost 6 bases, and 7 bases lay between the germline ends. CDR3 loop: CASSLGGIEQYF. DNA of the CDR3: TGTGCCAGCAGCTTGGGGGGTATCGAGCAGTACTTC.

This chain links TRBV4-2 with TRBJ1-5, with TRBD1 identical over 8 bases. Germline V gives CDR1 LGHNA, CDR2 YNFKEQ. J gave up 5 bases and V 0 bases, and 6 bases lay outside the gene matches. This CDR3 region has 16 residues. The CDR3 DNA reads as TGTGCCAGCAGCCAAGAAGCGGGGACAGGTTATCAGCCCCAGCATTTT. This sequence encodes CASSQEAGTGYQPQHF.

The chain joins TRBV10-3 to TRBJ2-7; 7 bases are a match to TRBD2. Per germline, CDR1 ENHRY and CDR2 SYGVKD. The CDR3 runs to 13 residues. V trimming: 7 bases; J trimming: 2 bases; junction bases outside the gene matches: 5. DNA for the CDR3: TGTGCCATCACCCAGGGAGGGACCTACGAGCAGTACTTC. Protein product: CAITQGGTYEQYF.

This chain's CDR3 is CASSPTRASYNEQFF. CDR3 coding DNA: TGTGCCAGCTCGCCTACTAGGGCCTCCTACAATGAGCAGTTCTTC. The chain uses TRBV18 and TRBJ2-1, with D perhaps TRBD2 (5 bases). Trimming stripped 6 bases from V and 0 bases from J, with 12 bases between. The CDR3 contains 15 residues. Germline CDR1 and CDR2: KGHSH and LQKENI.

Here the CDR3 DNA reads TGTGCCAGCAGTGAGGGAGCGGAGACTTACAATGAGCAGTTCTTC. Amino acid sequence: CASSEGAETYNEQFF. The chain employs TRBV2 and TRBJ2-1, with D perhaps TRBD2 (5 bases). The V end was cut by 3 bases, the J end by 4 bases, with 13 bases between. Germline V lookup: CDR1 SNHLY, CDR2 FYNNEI. CDR3 length: 15 residues.

This chain links TRBV19 with TRBJ2-1; the D gene could be TRBD1 or TRBD2 (7 bases each). In germline, CDR1 is LNHDA, CDR2 SQIVND (reference sequence). Trimming removed 3 bases from V and 2 bases from J, with 17 bases in between. CDR3 length equals 17 residues. CDR3 DNA: TGTGCCAGTAGTATCCCTCGACAGGGAGGGACCTACAATGAGCAGTTCTTC. Its protein is CASSIPRQGGTYNEQFF.

V and J are TRBV19 and TRBJ1-1; a possible D gene is TRBD1 (5 bases). The CDR3 is 14 amino acids. V was clipped by 7 bases and J by 6 bases, with 18 bases between them. The germline CDR1 and CDR2 sequences are LNHDA and SQIVND (reference sequence). CDR3 coding DNA: TGTGCCAGTACCGCCGGGGGTGGGCATTCTGAAGCTTTCTTT. Translating gives CASTAGGGHSEAFF. The variable domain in full, with the rest retrieved from reference TRBV19 and TRBJ1-1, is DGGITQSPKYLFRKEGQNVTLSCEQNLNHDAMYWYRQDPGQGLRLIYYSQIVNDFQKGDIAEGYSVSREKKESFPLTVTSAQKNPTAFYLCASTAGGGHSEAFFGQGTRLTVV.

The genes are TRBV9 and TRBJ1-4, with D possibly being TRBD1 (5 bases). CDR1 and CDR2 (germline): SGDLS, YYNGEE. CDR3 size: 16 residues. Trimming cost V 1 base and J 0 bases, with 10 bases left between them. The CDR3 DNA reads TGTGCCAGCAGCGTACAGGGTGGAGCAACTAATGAAAAACTGTTTTTT. Protein sequence: CASSVQGGATNEKLFF. The entire variable domain, with the rest obtained from reference TRBV9 and TRBJ1-4, is as follows: DSGVTQTPKHLITATGQRVTLRCSPRSGDLSVYWYQQSLDQGLQFLIQYYNGEERAKGNILERFSAQQFPDLHSELNLSSLELGDSALYFCASSVQGGATNEKLFFGSGTQLSVL.